A selection of T cell receptor beta chains follows, all from one sample in a study of T cells expressing NK-cell markers. TCRdb re-called the 5' RACE reads and catalogs CDR3 proteins one per entry, DNA excluded. Recorded here are roughly 380,000 distinct CDR3 sequences; the top ten clones represent roughly 5.2%. The sample consisted of blood T cells: a sorted CD56 or NKG2C T cell subset, CD4+ or CD8+ T cells, or bulk PBMC T cells (not recorded which). Every receptor here comes from a man aged 18-70 years in good health. Each CDR3 is given with its conserved first and last residue. Each record gives: V gene, J gene, CDR3 protein.

TRBV7-8	TRBJ2-2	CASSLLGSTGELFF
TRBV4-1	TRBJ1-5	CASSQTGRIRPNQPQHF
TRBV6-1	TRBJ2-5	CASSELMVAGGLKETQYF
TRBV2	TRBJ1-1	CASNPLRAIRTNTEAFF
TRBV7-9	TRBJ2-2	CASSPAGGSNTGELFF
TRBV6-4	TRBJ2-1	CASSSARVGEQFF
TRBV11-2	TRBJ2-5	CASSSRVEETQYF
TRBV3-1	TRBJ2-7	CASSQPGTGDSYEQYF
TRBV20-1	TRBJ2-2	CSASAGELNTGELFF
TRBV5-1	TRBJ1-1	CASSLAGRAFF
TRBV3-1	TRBJ1-1	CASSSTPETEAFF
TRBV27	TRBJ2-2	CASSTGFMAGELFF
TRBV5-1	TRBJ1-1	CASSFSGVREAFF
TRBV5-1	TRBJ2-5	CASSLPGYQETQYF
TRBV9	TRBJ2-2	CASSVGKVAGELFF
TRBV12-3/TRBV12-4	TRBJ1-4	CASSRAPQGRKLFF
TRBV18	TRBJ1-2	CASSLAGIGYTF
TRBV20-1	TRBJ2-5	CSSTGAPRLETQYF
TRBV2	TRBJ2-3	CASSVGSRDTQYF
TRBV30	TRBJ2-1	CAWSWDRATYNEQFF
TRBV5-1	TRBJ2-7	CASSPEVVRASYEQYF
TRBV19	TRBJ1-2	CASKGREQDYGYTF
TRBV6-1	TRBJ2-3	CAVGLGGGLFLDTQYF
TRBV6-1	TRBJ2-2	CASSKTKNTGELFF
TRBV5-1	TRBJ2-1	CASSPRTTTYYNEQFF
TRBV12-3/TRBV12-4	TRBJ2-1	CASSFIGRGLNNEQFF
TRBV15	TRBJ2-5	CATSRDTPGVETQYF
TRBV7-2	TRBJ1-1	CASSPGDRGRRHTEAFF
TRBV7-9	TRBJ2-3	CASSRSSGTDTQYF
TRBV4-2	TRBJ2-1	CASSQGSGGGHNEQFF
TRBV9	TRBJ2-7	CASSVAVKGEQYF
TRBV7-7	TRBJ2-7	CASSLLAGYEQYF
TRBV6-1	TRBJ2-7	CASSRLYQEGEQYF
TRBV29-1	TRBJ2-3	CSAGGVLAGSLADTQYF
TRBV29-1	TRBJ1-1	CSVDRGTEAFF
TRBV11-2	TRBJ2-5	CASSSGLAGEQETQYF
TRBV7-9	TRBJ2-2	CASSRGQNTGELFF
TRBV27	TRBJ2-1	CASSFWTGLAVNEQFF
TRBV12-3/TRBV12-4	TRBJ1-4	CASRSTGRNEKLFF
TRBV20-1	TRBJ2-4	CSASPTGANIQYF
TRBV20-1	TRBJ1-1	CSARPPGRAFGYTEAFF
TRBV6-1	TRBJ1-2	CASGDSYGYTF
TRBV3-1	TRBJ1-1	CASSQAGGRGKIDFF
TRBV7-9	TRBJ1-1	CASSTPGRSGTEAFF
TRBV29-1	TRBJ1-2	CSVEDPTGGHGYTF
TRBV7-6	TRBJ2-7	CASSLRDSPGEQYF
TRBV19	TRBJ1-1	CASMIQGLNTEAFF
TRBV6-6	TRBJ1-2	CASSYDGNYGYTF
TRBV20-1	TRBJ2-7	CSASESPAYEQYF
TRBV19	TRBJ2-1	CASSTSGLVNEQFF
TRBV5-1	TRBJ1-1	CASSSRDGREDTEAFF